The clone carrying this TCR beta chain came up once. In the authors' methods: Reference gene primer amplification in the assay estimated nucleated cell counts. Libraries were prepared by immunoSEQ multiplex PCR; TCRdb keeps only in-frame clonotypes and omits some of them. The V and J calls and clone size come from that table; D and trimming were worked out from the DNA. The sample carries approximately 98,000 clones, over 75% recorded once. This specimen comes from a study of blood T cell repertoires in COVID-19. Study-wide context: Italy, Spain and the United States were the sources of the convalescent and acute COVID-19 samples. The cDNA or gDNA used as material had been derived from T cells, B-cell-depleted T cells, or PBMCs.

This CDR3 is built from 15 residues. Germline V gene data show CDR1 as SGHTA and CDR2 as FQGNSA. Trimming removed 0 bases from V and 1 base from J; junction bases left unmatched: 0. The receptor was isolated from a woman older than 75 with acute or convalescent COVID-19. The specimen was peripheral blood. J is TRBJ2-5 and V is TRBV7-2, with 9 nucleotides matching TRBD1. The CDR3 nucleotides read TGTGCCAGCAGCTTAGCGGGACAGGGCCAAGAGACCCAGTACTTC. It is translated as CASSLAGQGQETQYF.